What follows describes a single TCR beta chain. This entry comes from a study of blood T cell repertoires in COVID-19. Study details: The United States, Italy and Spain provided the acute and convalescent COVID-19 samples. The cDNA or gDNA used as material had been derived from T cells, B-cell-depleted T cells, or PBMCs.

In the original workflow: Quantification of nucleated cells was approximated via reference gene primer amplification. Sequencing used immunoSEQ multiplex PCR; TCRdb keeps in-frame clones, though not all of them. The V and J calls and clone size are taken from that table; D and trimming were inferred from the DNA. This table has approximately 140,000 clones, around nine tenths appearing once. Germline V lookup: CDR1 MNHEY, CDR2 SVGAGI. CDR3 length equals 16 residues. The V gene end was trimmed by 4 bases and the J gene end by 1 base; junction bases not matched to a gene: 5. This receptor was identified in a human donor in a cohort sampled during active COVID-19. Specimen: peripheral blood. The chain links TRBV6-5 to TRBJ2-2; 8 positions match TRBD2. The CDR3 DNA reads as TGTGCCAGCAGTTGGGGACTAGAGATGAACACCGGGGAGCTGTTTTTT. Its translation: CASSWGLEMNTGELFF.